A selection of T cell receptor beta chains follows, all from one sample in a study of metastatic and nonmetastatic thyroid tumors. TCRdb re-called clones via MiXCR from the PCR reads. Of 20,000 or so clones listed, about 21% are singletons. The sequenced sample consisted of blood. These receptors were taken from a male donor with papillary thyroid cancer or a benign thyroid nodule (not recorded which). Some clones in this sample may be carry-over from other donors' samples. The CDR3 runs from the conserved cysteine through the conserved F or W. A D gene is named only where the DNA matches it firmly. For some rows the clone size is stated as once, few or many, or as a class when expanded; others skip it.

>TRBV11-2|many|TRBJ1-3|NA
TGTGCCAGCAGCCAAGGGATGGGGACTGGAAACACCATATATTTT
CASSQGMGTGNTIYF
>TRBV19|NA|TRBJ2-3|TRBD2
TGTGCCAGTGGGGCCCTAGCGGGAGGCACAGATACGCAGTATTTT
CASGALAGGTDTQYF
>TRBV4-1|NA|TRBJ1-2|TRBD1
TGCGCCAGCAGCCAAGATAAGACGACCAGGGGGCGAGGCTATGGCTACACCTTC
CASSQDKTTRGRGYGYTF
>TRBV2|many|TRBJ2-3|NA
TGTGCCAGCAGCAGTCCTGGGTGGGTTACCTCTGATACGCAGTATTTT
CASSSPGWVTSDTQYF
>TRBV7-8|many|TRBJ2-2|NA
TGTGCCAGCAGCTTAGTGCCAGGGGACACCGGGGAGCTGTTTTTT
CASSLVPGDTGELFF
>TRBV5-1|NA|TRBJ2-2|NA
TGCGCCAGCAGGAGGACTGTCACCGGGGAGCTGTTTTTT
CASRRTVTGELFF
>TRBV6-1|medium-sized|TRBJ2-3|TRBD2
TGTGCCAGCAGCCTAGCGGGAGAAGGGGCAGATACGCAGTATTTT
CASSLAGEGADTQYF
>TRBV30|NA|TRBJ1-2|NA
TGTGCCTGGAGGAGACAATCCGGGGGTAACTATGGCTACACCTTC
CAWRRQSGGNYGYTF
>TRBV7-7|NA|TRBJ2-1|NA
TGTGCCAGCAGCCAAGATTACCTCAATGAGCAGTTCTTC
CASSQDYLNEQFF
>TRBV6-1|few|TRBJ2-2|NA
TGTGCCGGGAAGGAGGGTCCCGGGGAGCTGTTTTTT
CAGKEGPGELFF
>TRBV27|many|TRBJ2-1|NA
TGTGCCAGCAGAAAGCTAGGGAATGAGCAGTTCTTC
CASRKLGNEQFF
>TRBV9|many|TRBJ2-3|TRBD2
TGTGCCAGCAGCGTTGAAACCGGGACTAGAGGGAACACAGATACGCAGTATTTT
CASSVETGTRGNTDTQYF
>TRBV11-2|many|TRBJ2-7|TRBD1
TGTGCCAGCAGCTTAACGGGACAGTCCTACGAGCAGTACTTC
CASSLTGQSYEQYF
>TRBV6-5|few|TRBJ1-1|NA
TGTGCCAGCAGTTCGGACAGTGCTGACACTGAAGCTTTCTTT
CASSSDSADTEAFF
>TRBV12-3/TRBV12-4|many|TRBJ2-7|NA
TGTGCCAGCAGAAGGAGGTTCGACGAGCAGTACTTC
CASRRRFDEQYF
>TRBV7-3|NA|TRBJ2-1|TRBD2
TGTGCCAGCAGCTTAACAGGGCTAGCGGGAGGCGGGAATGAGCAGCTCTTC
CASSLTGLAGGGNEQLF
>TRBV2|many|TRBJ2-3|TRBD2
TGTGCCAGCAGCCAAGGACTAGCATCAGATACGCAGTATTTT
CASSQGLASDTQYF
>TRBV6-4|many|TRBJ2-3|NA
TGTGCCAGCAGTGACGGGCCAGGCGGGAGCACAGATACGCAGTATTTT
CASSDGPGGSTDTQYF
>TRBV20-1|many|TRBJ2-1|NA
TGCAGTGCTCCCCACTGGCCTAGAGGGGGGGAGCAGTTCTTC
CSAPHWPRGGEQFF
>TRBV5-4|many|TRBJ1-3|NA
TGTGCCAGCAGCTCTAGAATCGGGACTGCGGCTGGAAACACCATATATTTT
CASSSRIGTAAGNTIYF
>TRBV12-3/TRBV12-4|few|TRBJ1-2|TRBD1
TGTGCCATCAGTAGGAGTCCCGGGACAGGGTTCGGCTACACCTTC
CAISRSPGTGFGYTF
>TRBV12-3/TRBV12-4|many|TRBJ2-1|NA
TGTGCCAGCAGGCGATACGGGGAGGTACTCAATGAGCAGTTCTTC
CASRRYGEVLNEQFF